The 21 T cell receptor beta chains in this list originate from one sample, sequenced in a study of cytomegalovirus exposure and HLA in healthy donors. The PCR was carried out with 60 Vbeta primers and 13 Jbeta primers. Here immunoSEQ multiplex PCR was the method, and the copy in TCRdb shows in-frame clones only, minus some. Of roughly 160,000 clones in the sample, about 77% are singletons; the top ten hold around 1.3%. The specimen sequenced was PBMCs. The receptors were sampled from a woman aged 50 to 65 in good health and CMV-seronegative.

This rearrangement joins TRBV7-4 to TRBJ1-2; D possibly corresponds to TRBD1 (5 bases). Germline V gene data show CDR1 as SGHVT and CDR2 as SQSDAQ. The CDR3 consists of 15 residues. Trimming shortened V by 1 base and J by 2 bases, and 11 bases separated the two germline ends. The CDR3 loop is CASSLVSGPNYGYTF. CDR3 DNA sequence: TGTGCCAGCAGCTTAGTATCAGGGCCGAACTATGGCTACACCTTC.

This clone was detected once. J is TRBJ2-1 and V is TRBV4-3; 9 nucleotides agree with TRBD1. With 0 bases clipped from V and 4 bases from J, the junction kept 1 base outside the gene matches. Germline lookup yields CDR1 LGHNA and CDR2 YSLEER. This CDR3 contains 15 residues. CDR3 nucleotide sequence: TGCGCCAGCAGCCAAGATGGGACAGGGTACAATGAGCAGTTCTTC. It translates to CASSQDGTGYNEQFF.

This chain uses TRBV2 with TRBJ2-3; tentative D call: TRBD2 (6 bases). V was trimmed by 4 bases and J by 8 bases, leaving 19 bases between them. The CDR3 is 15 amino acids. Germline V gives CDR1 SNHLY, CDR2 FYNNEI. CDR3 protein: CASSGVVLKGLTQYF. CDR3 coding DNA: TGTGCCAGCAGTGGGGTGGTTTTAAAGGGACTTACGCAGTATTTT.

This chain uses TRBV5-4 with TRBJ1-6, with 9 bases that match TRBD1. This CDR3 contains 15 residues. Germline lookup yields CDR1 SGHNT and CDR2 YYREEE (reference sequence). V was clipped by 1 base and J by 7 bases; unmatched bases: 3. CDR3 nucleotide sequence: TGTGCCAGCAGCTTGAGGGACAGGGAGAATTCACCCCTCCACTTT. Translating gives CASSLRDRENSPLHF.

The V call is TRBV4-3, the J call TRBJ1-6; 7 bases map to TRBD1. CDR3 size: 15 residues. CDR1 and CDR2 from the germline V gene are LGHNA and YSLEER. V lost 0 bases to trimming and J lost 10 bases; unmatched junction nucleotides: 6. CDR3 amino acids: CASSQDPTGPSPLHF. CDR3 DNA sequence: TGCGCCAGCAGCCAAGACCCGACAGGGCCCTCACCCCTCCACTTT.

A single count supports this clone. The chain links TRBV18 to TRBJ2-7; D perhaps matches TRBD2 (5 bases). CDR3 size: 14 residues. Trimming pared 3 bases from V and 1 base from J, leaving 10 bases between. Germline V gene data show CDR1 as KGHSH and CDR2 as LQKENI. CDR3 amino acids: CASSPGTRSYEQYF. CDR3 sequence (DNA): TGTGCCAGCTCACCGGGAACTAGGTCCTACGAGCAGTACTTC.

The rearrangement joins TRBV4-1 to TRBJ1-1; 9 nucleotides agree with TRBD1. Per germline, CDR1 MGHRA and CDR2 YSYEKL. The CDR3 has 21 amino acids. The junction had 20 bases not matched to a gene; V was cut back by 2 bases and J by 1 base. CDR3: CASSQSALVTGGYGPNTEAFF. CDR3 coding DNA: TGCGCCAGCAGCCAAAGCGCACTCGTAACAGGGGGCTACGGCCCGAACACTGAAGCTTTCTTT.

The chain carries TRBV5-1 and TRBJ2-5, with 8 positions matching TRBD1. CDR3 length: 14 amino acids. V lost 0 bases and J lost 5; bases outside the gene matches: 3. Germline loops: CDR1 SGHRS, CDR2 YFSETQ. The CDR3 spells CASSLDTGGETQYF. The CDR3 nucleotides are TGCGCCAGCAGCTTGGATACAGGGGGGGAGACCCAGTACTTC.

CDR3 in DNA: TGTGCCATCAGTGAGGTGGAACAGGATCCGAACACTGAAGCTTTCTTT. It translates to CAISEVEQDPNTEAFF. J is TRBJ1-1 and V is TRBV10-3, with D maybe TRBD1 (5 bases). The germline V gene encodes CDR1 ENHRY and CDR2 SYGVKD. This CDR3 is built from 16 residues. Trimming removed 2 bases at V and 1 base at J, with 14 bases between.

V usage is TRBV6-4 and J usage is TRBJ2-3, with 11 bases lining up with TRBD2. The ends lost 5 bases at V and 4 bases at J; junction bases unmatched: 8. The CDR3 consists of 16 residues. Germline lookup yields CDR1 MRHNA and CDR2 SNTAGT. For the CDR3, the DNA is TGTGCCAGCAGTTCTTTAGCGGGGGGGTTCGCAGATACGCAGTATTTT. Translated, it gives CASSSLAGGFADTQYF.

The chain carries TRBV19 and TRBJ1-4, with 7 bases lining up with TRBD1. The CDR3 is 13 amino acids. Germline CDR1 LNHDA, CDR2 SQIVND (reference sequence). Trimming removed 7 bases from V and 5 bases from J; junction bases left unmatched: 4. Here the CDR3 DNA reads TGTGCCAGTAAACAGGGACAGAATGAAAAACTGTTTTTT. The encoded protein is CASKQGQNEKLFF.

The chain links TRBV2 to TRBJ1-5; D possibly corresponds to TRBD1 (6 bases). V was shortened by 7 bases and J by 2 bases, with 9 bases between the two germline ends. CDR3 length: 13 residues. Germline CDR1 reads SNHLY; CDR2 reads FYNNEI. Here the CDR3 reads CASTGVGNQPQHF. CDR3 coding DNA: TGTGCCAGCACAGGGGTCGGCAATCAGCCCCAGCATTTT. Full variable domain (missing parts from reference TRBV2 and TRBJ1-5): EPEVTQTPSHQVTQMGQEVILRCVPISNHLYFYWYRQILGQKVEFLVSFYNNEISEKSEIFDDQFSVERPDGSNFTLKIRSTKLEDSAMYFCASTGVGNQPQHFGDGTRLSIL.

This chain connects TRBV25-1 to TRBJ2-3; 11 positions match TRBD2. The CDR3 has 18 residues. V shed 4 bases, J shed 0 bases, and the junction held 9 bases outside the gene matches. Germline loops: CDR1 MGHDK, CDR2 SYGVNS. For the CDR3, the DNA is TGTGCCAGCAGTGCAACCACTGGGACTAGCGGTAGCACAGATACGCAGTATTTT. It yields the protein CASSATTGTSGSTDTQYF. Complete variable domain (other parts from reference TRBV25-1 and TRBJ2-3): EADIYQTPRYLVIGTGKKITLECSQTMGHDKMYWYQQDPGMELHLIHYSYGVNSTEKGDLSSESTVSRIRTEHFPLTLESARPSHTSQYLCASSATTGTSGSTDTQYFGPGTRLTVL.

V usage is TRBV6-5 and J usage is TRBJ1-1; 7 bases are a match to TRBD1. Trimming cost V 6 bases and J 1 base; bases outside gene matches: 8. The CDR3 is 15 amino acids. CDR1 and CDR2 from the germline V gene are MNHEY and SVGAGI. For the CDR3, the DNA is TGTGCCAGCAGCCCCTTACGACAGGGGAACACTGAAGCTTTCTTT. Protein sequence: CASSPLRQGNTEAFF.

V and J are TRBV5-6 and TRBJ1-3, with unresolved D. The CDR3 length is 16 residues. The germline V and J ends were trimmed by 4 bases and 2 bases, with 16 bases remaining between them. Germline values: CDR1 SGHDT, CDR2 YYEEEE. CDR3 protein: CASSLLVLAAGNTIYF. The CDR3 nucleotides are TGTGCCAGCAGCCTCCTCGTTCTAGCTGCTGGAAACACCATATATTTT.

Only one count was recorded for this clone. The rearrangement uses TRBV2 and TRBJ2-2, with D perhaps TRBD2 (5 bases). V lost 7 bases and J lost 1, with 19 bases in between. CDR3 length: 17 amino acids. Germline CDR1 is SNHLY and CDR2 is FYNNEI. DNA of the CDR3: TGTGCCAGCATACGGCGCATGGAGGTTCGGAACACCGGGGAGCTGTTTTTT. Translated: CASIRRMEVRNTGELFF.

This chain uses TRBV9 with TRBJ2-3; 9 bases agree with TRBD2. The germline gives CDR1 SGDLS, CDR2 YYNGEE. The CDR3 extends over 17 amino acids. Trimming removed 0 bases from V and 3 bases from J; junction bases left unmatched: 8. The CDR3 spells CASSVVGGREGTDTQYF. The CDR3 region has the DNA TGTGCCAGCAGCGTAGTGGGGGGGCGGGAGGGGACAGATACGCAGTATTTT.

The chain combines TRBV6-5 with TRBJ2-7, with a weak D call TRBD2 (6 bases). The CDR3 is made up of 15 amino acids. CDR1 is MNHEY, CDR2 SVGAGI, per germline. Trimming shortened V by 2 bases and J by 2 bases, and 13 bases separated the two germline ends. CDR3 in amino acids: CASSYTLPGAYEQYF. The DNA for the CDR3 is TGTGCCAGCAGTTACACACTCCCGGGAGCCTACGAGCAGTACTTC.

The chain recombines TRBV5-5 with TRBJ2-2; D gene ambiguous. This CDR3 has 14 residues. The V end lost 0 bases, the J end lost 5 bases, and 8 bases lay between the germline ends. Germline CDR1 and CDR2: SGHKS and YYEKEE (reference sequence). The CDR3 DNA sequence: TGTGCCAGCAGCTTGGCCTTCGGGACCGGGGAGCTGTTTTTT. As protein: CASSLAFGTGELFF.

The rearrangement joins TRBV28 to TRBJ2-1; 7 bases map to TRBD2. The CDR3 spans 19 residues. Trimming cost V 6 bases and J 0 bases; bases outside gene matches: 17. Germline V CDR1 and CDR2: MDHEN, SYDVKM. The CDR3 loop reads CASRGPGGSPSSSYNEQFF. The CDR3, as DNA: TGTGCCAGCAGGGGGCCTGGCGGGAGTCCCTCGAGCTCCTACAATGAGCAGTTCTTC.

The V gene is TRBV19, the J gene TRBJ1-2; TRBD1 might be the D (6 bases). Germline values: CDR1 LNHDA, CDR2 SQIVND (reference sequence). The CDR3 length is 15 residues. Deletions cut 3 bases from V and 4 bases from J, with 15 bases between. The CDR3 region has the DNA TGTGCCAGTAGTATCTTTCGGACAGAGCCCTATGGCTACACCTTC. Translating gives CASSIFRTEPYGYTF.